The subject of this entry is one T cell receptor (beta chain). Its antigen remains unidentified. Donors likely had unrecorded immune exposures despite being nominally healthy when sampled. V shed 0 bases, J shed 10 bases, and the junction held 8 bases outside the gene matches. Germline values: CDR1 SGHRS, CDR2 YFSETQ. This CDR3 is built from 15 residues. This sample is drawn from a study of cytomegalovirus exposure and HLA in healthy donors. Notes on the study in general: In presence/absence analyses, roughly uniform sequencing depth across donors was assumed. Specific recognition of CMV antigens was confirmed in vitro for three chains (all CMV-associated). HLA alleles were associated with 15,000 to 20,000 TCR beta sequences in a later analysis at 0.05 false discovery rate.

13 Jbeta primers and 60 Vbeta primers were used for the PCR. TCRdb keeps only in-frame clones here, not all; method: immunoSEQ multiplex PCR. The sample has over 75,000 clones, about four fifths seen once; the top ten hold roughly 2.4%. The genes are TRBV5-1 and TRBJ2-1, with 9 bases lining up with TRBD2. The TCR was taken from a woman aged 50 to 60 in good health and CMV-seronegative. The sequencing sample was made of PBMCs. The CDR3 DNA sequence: TGCGCCAGCAGCTTGGTGGTAGCGGGGGAGCGAGAGCAGTTCTTC. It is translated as CASSLVVAGEREQFF.